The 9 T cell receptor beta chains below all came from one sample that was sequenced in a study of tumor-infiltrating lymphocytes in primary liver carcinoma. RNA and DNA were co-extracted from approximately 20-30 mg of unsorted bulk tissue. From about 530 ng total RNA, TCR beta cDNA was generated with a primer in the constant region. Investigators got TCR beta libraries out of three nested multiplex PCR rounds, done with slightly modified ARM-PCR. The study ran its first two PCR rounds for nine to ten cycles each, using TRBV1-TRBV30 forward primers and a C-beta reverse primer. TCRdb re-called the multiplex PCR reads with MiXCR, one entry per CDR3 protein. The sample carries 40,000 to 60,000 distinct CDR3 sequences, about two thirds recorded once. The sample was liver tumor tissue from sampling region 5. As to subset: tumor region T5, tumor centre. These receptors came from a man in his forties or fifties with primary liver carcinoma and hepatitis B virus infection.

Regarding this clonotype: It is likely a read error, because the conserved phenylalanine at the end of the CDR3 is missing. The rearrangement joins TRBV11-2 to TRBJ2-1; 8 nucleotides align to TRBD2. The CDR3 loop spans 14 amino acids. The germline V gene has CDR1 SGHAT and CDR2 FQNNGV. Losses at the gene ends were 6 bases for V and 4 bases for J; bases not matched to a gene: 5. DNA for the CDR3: TGTGCCAGCAGATCGGGAGGGCCGTACAATGAGCAGTTCTCC. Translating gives CASRSGGPYNEQFS.

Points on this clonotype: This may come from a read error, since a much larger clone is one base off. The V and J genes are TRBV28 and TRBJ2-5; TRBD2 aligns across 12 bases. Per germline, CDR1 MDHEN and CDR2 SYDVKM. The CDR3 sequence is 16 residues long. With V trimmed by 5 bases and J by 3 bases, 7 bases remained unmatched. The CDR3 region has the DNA TGTGCCAGCAGTACTCGACTAGCGGGGGACAAAGAGACCCAGTACTTC. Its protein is CASSTRLAGDKETQYF.

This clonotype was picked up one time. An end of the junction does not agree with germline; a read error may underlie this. The CDR3 loop reads CARSDLRGNTEAFF. The DNA for the CDR3 is TGTGCCCGCAGTGACCTCAGAGGGAACACTGAAGCTTTCTTT. The chain links TRBV6-1 to TRBJ1-1; D remains unclear. Germline V CDR1 and CDR2: MNHNS, SASEGT. CDR3 length: 14 amino acids.

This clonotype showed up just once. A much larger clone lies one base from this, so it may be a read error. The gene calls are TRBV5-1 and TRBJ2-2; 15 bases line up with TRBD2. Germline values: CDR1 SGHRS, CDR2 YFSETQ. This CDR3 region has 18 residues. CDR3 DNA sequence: TGCGTCAGCAGCTTTGGGACTAGCGGGAGGATAAACACCGGGGAGCTGTTTTTT. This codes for CVSSFGTSGRINTGELFF.

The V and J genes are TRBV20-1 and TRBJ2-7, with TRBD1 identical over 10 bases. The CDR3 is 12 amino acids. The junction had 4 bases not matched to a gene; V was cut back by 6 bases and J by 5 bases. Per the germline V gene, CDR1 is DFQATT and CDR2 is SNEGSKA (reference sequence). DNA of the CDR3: TGCAGTGCGGGACAGGGGAGTAACGAGCAGTACTTC. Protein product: CSAGQGSNEQYF.

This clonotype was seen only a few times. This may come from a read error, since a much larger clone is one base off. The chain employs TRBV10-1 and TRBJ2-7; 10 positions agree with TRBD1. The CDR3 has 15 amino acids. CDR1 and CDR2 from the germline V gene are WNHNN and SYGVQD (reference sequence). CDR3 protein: CASGDPGQGIYEQYF. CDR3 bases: TGCGCCAGCGGTGACCCGGGACAGGGGATCTACGAGCAGTACTTC.

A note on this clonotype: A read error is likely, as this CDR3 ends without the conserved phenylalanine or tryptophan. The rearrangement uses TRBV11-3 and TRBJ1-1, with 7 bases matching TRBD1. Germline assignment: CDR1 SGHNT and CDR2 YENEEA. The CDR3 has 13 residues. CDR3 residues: CTSSLAGGTEAFL. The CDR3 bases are TGTACAAGCAGCTTAGCAGGGGGGACTGAAGCTTTCTTA.

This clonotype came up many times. This CDR3 is CASSKTPGGTNEKLFF. The DNA of the CDR3 is TGTGCCAGCAGCAAGACTCCAGGAGGAACAAATGAAAAACTGTTTTTT. The chain combines TRBV11-2 with TRBJ1-4; D is ambiguous. Trimming left V 5 bases short and J 5 bases short, with 18 bases between. The CDR3 covers 16 residues. Germline assignment: CDR1 SGHAT and CDR2 FQNNGV.

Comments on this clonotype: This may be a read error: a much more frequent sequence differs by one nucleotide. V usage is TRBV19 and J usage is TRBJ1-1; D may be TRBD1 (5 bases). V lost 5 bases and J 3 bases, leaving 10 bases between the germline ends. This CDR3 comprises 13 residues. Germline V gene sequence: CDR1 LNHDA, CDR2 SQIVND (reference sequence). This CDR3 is CASSARQYTEAFF. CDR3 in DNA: TGTGCCAGTAGTGCCCGACAGTACACTGAAGCTTTCTTT.